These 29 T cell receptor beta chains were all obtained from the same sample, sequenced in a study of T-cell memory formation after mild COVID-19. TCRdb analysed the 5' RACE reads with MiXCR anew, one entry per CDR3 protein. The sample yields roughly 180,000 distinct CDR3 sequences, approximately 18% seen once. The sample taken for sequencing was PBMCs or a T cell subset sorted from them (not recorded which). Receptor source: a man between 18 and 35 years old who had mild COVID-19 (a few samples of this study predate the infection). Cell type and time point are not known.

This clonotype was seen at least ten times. This CDR3 is CASSQGAYQPQHF. In DNA, the CDR3 is TGTGCCAGCAGCCAGGGGGCTTACCAGCCCCAGCATTTT. The V and J genes are TRBV7-3 and TRBJ1-5, with 8 bases lining up with TRBD1. With 5 bases clipped from V and 7 bases from J, the junction kept 4 bases outside the gene matches. The CDR3 length is 13 residues. CDR1 SGHTA and CDR2 FQGTGA come from the germline V gene.

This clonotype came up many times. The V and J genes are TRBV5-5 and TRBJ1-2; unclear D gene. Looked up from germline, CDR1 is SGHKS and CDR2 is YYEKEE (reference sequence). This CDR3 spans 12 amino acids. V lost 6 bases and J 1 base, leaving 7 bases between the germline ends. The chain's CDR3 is CASTASNYGYTF. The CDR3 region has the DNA TGTGCCAGCACCGCGAGTAACTATGGCTACACCTTC.

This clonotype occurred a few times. The CDR3 DNA reads TGTGCCAGCAGCCACCGACTAGCGGGGTCAGATACGCAGTATTTT. It encodes CASSHRLAGSDTQYF. The rearrangement joins TRBV4-2 to TRBJ2-3; 11 nucleotides agree with TRBD2. V lost 3 bases and J lost 4; bases outside the gene matches: 3. CDR3 size: 15 residues. Germline values: CDR1 LGHNA, CDR2 YNFKEQ.

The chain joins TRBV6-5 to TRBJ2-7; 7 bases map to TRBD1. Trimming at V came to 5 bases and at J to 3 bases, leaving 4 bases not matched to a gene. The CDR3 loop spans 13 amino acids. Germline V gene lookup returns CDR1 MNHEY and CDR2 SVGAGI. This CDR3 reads CASSLHRGYEQYF. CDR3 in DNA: TGTGCCAGCAGTCTTCACAGGGGCTACGAGCAGTACTTC.

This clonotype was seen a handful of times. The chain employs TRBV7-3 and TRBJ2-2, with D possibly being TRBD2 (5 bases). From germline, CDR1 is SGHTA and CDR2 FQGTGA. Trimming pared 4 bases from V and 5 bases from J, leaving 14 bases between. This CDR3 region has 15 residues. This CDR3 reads CASSSRGWETGELFF. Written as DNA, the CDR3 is TGTGCCAGCAGCTCGAGAGGGTGGGAGACCGGGGAGCTGTTTTTT.

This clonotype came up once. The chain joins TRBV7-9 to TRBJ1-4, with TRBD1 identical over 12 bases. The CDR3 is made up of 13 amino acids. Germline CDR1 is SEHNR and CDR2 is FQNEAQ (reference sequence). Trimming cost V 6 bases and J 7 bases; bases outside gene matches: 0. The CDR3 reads CASRGQGAEKLFF. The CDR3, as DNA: TGTGCCAGCAGGGGACAGGGGGCTGAAAAACTGTTTTTT.

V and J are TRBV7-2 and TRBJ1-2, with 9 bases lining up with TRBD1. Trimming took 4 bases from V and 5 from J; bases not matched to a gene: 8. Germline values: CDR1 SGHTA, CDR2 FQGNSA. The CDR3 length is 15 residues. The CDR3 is CASSSYRTGEYGYTF. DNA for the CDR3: TGTGCCAGCAGCTCCTACAGGACAGGGGAATATGGCTACACCTTC.

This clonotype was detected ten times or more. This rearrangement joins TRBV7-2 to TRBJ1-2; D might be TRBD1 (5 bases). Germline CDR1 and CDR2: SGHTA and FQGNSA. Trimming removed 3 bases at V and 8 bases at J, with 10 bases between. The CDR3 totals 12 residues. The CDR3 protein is CASSFRNRGYTF. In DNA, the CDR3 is TGTGCCAGCAGCTTTCGAAACAGGGGCTACACCTTC.

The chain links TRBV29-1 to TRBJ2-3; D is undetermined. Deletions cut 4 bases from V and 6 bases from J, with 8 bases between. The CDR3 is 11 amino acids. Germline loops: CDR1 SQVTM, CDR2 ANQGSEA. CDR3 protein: CSVGGVDTQYF. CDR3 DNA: TGCAGCGTTGGTGGGGTGGATACGCAGTATTTT.

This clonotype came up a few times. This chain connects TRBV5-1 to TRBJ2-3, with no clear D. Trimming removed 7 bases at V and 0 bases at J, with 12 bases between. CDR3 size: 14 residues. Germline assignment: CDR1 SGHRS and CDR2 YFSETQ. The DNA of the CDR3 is TGCGCCAGCGGCTGGGTACTTAGCACAGATACGCAGTATTTT. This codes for CASGWVLSTDTQYF. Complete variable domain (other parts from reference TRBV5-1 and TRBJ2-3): KAGVTQTPRYLIKTRGQQVTLSCSPISGHRSVSWYQQTPGQGLQFLFEYFSETQRNKGNFPGRFSGRQFSNSRSEMNVSTLELGDSALYLCASGWVLSTDTQYFGPGTRLTVL.

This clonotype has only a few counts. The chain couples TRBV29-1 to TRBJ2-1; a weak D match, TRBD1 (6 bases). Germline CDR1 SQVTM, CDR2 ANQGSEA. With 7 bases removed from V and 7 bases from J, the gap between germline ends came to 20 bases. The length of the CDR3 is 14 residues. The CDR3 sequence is CSGEFQAQGNEQFF. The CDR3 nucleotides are TGCAGCGGCGAATTCCAGGCACAGGGAAATGAGCAGTTCTTC.

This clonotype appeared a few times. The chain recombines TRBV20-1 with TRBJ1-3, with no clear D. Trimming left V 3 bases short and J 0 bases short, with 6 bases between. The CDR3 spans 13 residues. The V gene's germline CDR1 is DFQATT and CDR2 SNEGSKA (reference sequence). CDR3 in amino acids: CSASKVSGNTIYF. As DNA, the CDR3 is TGCAGTGCTAGTAAGGTCTCTGGAAACACCATATATTTT.

CDR3 sequence reads: CASSYSSRGDQPQHF. CDR3 in DNA: TGTGCCAGCAGTTACTCGAGCAGGGGCGATCAGCCCCAGCATTTT. The rearrangement uses TRBV6-5 and TRBJ1-5; possible D gene TRBD1, 6 bases. This CDR3 has 15 residues. Between the trimmed V and J ends, which lost 0 bases and 5 bases, there was a span of 11 bases. Germline V gives CDR1 MNHEY, CDR2 SVGAGI.

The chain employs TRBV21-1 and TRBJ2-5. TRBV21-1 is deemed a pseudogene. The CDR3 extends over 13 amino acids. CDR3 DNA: TGTGCCAGCAGCCGGACCCTTCGGGAGACCCAGTACTTC. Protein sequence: CASSRTLRETQYF.

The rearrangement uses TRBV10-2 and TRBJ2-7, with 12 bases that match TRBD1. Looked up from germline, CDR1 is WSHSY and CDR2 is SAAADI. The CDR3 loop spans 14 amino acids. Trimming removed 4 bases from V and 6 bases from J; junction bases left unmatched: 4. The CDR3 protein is CASSVGQGASEQYV. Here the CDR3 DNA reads TGCGCCAGCAGTGTGGGACAGGGGGCCAGCGAGCAGTACGTC.

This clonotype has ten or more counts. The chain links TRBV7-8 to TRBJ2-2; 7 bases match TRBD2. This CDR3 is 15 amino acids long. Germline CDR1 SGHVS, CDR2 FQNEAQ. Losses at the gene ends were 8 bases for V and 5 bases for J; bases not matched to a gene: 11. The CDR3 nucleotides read TGTGCCAGCCTGCTGGGCGGGGAGGGAACCGGGGAGCTGTTTTTT. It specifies CASLLGGEGTGELFF. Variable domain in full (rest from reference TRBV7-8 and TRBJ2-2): GAGVSQSPRYKVAKRGQDVALRCDPISGHVSLFWYQQALGQGPEFLTYFQNEAQLDKSGLPSDRFFAERPEGSVSTLKIQRTQQEDSAVYLCASLLGGEGTGELFFGEGSRLTVL.

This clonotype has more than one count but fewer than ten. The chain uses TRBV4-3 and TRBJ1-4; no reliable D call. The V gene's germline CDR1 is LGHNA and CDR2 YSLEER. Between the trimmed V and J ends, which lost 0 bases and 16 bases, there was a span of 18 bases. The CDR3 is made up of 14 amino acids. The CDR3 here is CASSQDLSAREEFF. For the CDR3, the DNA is TGCGCCAGCAGCCAAGATCTCAGTGCCCGGGAGGAGTTTTTT.

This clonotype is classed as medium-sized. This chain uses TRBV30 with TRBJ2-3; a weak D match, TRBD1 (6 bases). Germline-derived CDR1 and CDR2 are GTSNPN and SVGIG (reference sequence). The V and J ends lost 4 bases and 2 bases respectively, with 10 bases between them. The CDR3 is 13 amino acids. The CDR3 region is CAWNRDFTDTQYF. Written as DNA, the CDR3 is TGTGCCTGGAACAGGGATTTCACAGATACGCAGTATTTT.

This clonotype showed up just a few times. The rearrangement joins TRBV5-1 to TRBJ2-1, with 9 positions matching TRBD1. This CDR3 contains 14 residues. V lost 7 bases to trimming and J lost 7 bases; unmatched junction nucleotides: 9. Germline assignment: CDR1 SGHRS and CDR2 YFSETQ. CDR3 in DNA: TGCGCCAGCCTCGGGACAGGGCATGGTAATGAGCAGTTCTTC. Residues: CASLGTGHGNEQFF.

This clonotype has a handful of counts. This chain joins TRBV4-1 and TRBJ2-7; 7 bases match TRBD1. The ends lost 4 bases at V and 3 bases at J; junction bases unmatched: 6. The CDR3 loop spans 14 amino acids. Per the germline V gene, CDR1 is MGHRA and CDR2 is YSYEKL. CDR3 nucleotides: TGCGCCAGCAGCCGGCCGGGACAGAACTACGAGCAGTACTTC. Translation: CASSRPGQNYEQYF.

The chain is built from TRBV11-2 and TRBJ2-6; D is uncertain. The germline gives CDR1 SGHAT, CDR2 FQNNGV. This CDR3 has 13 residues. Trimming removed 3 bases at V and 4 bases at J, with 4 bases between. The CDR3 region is CASSFEGANVLTF. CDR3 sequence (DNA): TGTGCCAGCAGCTTCGAGGGGGCCAACGTCCTGACTTTC.

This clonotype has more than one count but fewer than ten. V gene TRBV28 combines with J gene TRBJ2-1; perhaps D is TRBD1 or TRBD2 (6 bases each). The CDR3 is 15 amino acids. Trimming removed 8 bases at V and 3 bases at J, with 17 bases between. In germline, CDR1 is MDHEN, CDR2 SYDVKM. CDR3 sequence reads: CASWAGHPIYNEQFF. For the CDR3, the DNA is TGTGCCAGCTGGGCGGGACACCCGATCTACAATGAGCAGTTCTTC.

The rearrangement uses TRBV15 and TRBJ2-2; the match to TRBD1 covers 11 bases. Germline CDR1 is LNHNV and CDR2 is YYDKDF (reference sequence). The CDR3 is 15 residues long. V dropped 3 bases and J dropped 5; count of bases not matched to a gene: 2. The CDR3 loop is CATSSRDRGTGELFF. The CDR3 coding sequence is TGTGCCACCAGCAGCCGGGACAGGGGGACCGGGGAGCTGTTTTTT.

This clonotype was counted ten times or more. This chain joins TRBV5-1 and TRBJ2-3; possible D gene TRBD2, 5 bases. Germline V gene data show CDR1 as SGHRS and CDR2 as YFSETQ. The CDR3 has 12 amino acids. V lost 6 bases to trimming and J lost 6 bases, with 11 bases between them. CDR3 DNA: TGCGCCAGCACCAGCGAGGGTGATACGCAGTATTTT. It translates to CASTSEGDTQYF.

Here the CDR3 DNA reads TGTGCCAGCAGTCCGGCCGGGTATCAATCCTACGAGCAGTACTTC. Residues: CASSPAGYQSYEQYF. The chain recombines TRBV6-2 or TRBV6-3 with TRBJ2-7; D not resolved. Germline CDR1 MNHEY, CDR2 SVGEGT. CDR3 length equals 15 residues. V lost 5 bases, J lost 1 base, and 15 bases lay in between.

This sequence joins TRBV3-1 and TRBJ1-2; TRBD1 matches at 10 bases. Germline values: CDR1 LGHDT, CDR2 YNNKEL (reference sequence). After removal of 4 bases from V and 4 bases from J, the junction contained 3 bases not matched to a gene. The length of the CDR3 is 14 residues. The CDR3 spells CASSLRTGGYGYTF. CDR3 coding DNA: TGTGCCAGCAGCCTCCGGACAGGGGGCTATGGCTACACCTTC. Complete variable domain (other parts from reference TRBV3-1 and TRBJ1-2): DTAVSQTPKYLVTQMGNDKSIKCEQNLGHDTMYWYKQDSKKFLKIMFSYNNKELIINETVPNRFSPKSPDKAHLNLHINSLELGDSAVYFCASSLRTGGYGYTFGSGTRLTVV.

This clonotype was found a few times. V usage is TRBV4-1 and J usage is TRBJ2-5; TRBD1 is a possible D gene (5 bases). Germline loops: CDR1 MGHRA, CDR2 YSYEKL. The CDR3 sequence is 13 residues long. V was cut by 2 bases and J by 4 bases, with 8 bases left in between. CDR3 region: CASSQWTRETQYF. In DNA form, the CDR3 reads TGCGCCAGCAGCCAATGGACACGAGAGACCCAGTACTTC.

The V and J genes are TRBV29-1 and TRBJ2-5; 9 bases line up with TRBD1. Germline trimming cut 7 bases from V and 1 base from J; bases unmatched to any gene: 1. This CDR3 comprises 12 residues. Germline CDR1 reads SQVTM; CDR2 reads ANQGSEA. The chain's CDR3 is CSAGQGQETQYF. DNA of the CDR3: TGCAGCGCGGGACAGGGCCAAGAGACCCAGTACTTC.

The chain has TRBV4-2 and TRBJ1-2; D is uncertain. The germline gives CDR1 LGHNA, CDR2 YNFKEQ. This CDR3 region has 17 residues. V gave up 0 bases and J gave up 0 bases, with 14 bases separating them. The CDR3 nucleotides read TGTGCCAGCAGCCAAGATTATCGGGCTTTAGCTAACTATGGCTACACCTTC. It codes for CASSQDYRALANYGYTF.